This TCR beta chain came from a study of immune evolution from preneoplasia to lung adenocarcinoma. Study-level points and caveats: Normal lung had highest clonality; later lesions appeared denser, more diverse.

Germline V gives CDR1 MNHNS, CDR2 SASEGT. V gave up 6 bases and J gave up 4 bases; unmatched junction bases: 8. The CDR3 runs to 15 residues. The sample holds one count of this clone. Antigen specificity is unknown. Clones were sequenced by immunoSEQ multiplex PCR, and TCRdb holds only the in-frame ones, with some missing. The profile shows thousands of clones, approximately 80% of them singletons. Patients had resection in Japan or China between about 2014 and 2018. H&E slides confirmed each diagnosis, reviewed by two pathologists independently. Sequences were obtained from FFPE adjacent normal lung tissue. The TCR originated in a donor older than 65 with lung adenocarcinoma. The V and J genes are TRBV6-1 and TRBJ2-3; TRBD1 matches 9 bases. The CDR3 DNA is TGTGCCAGCAGGACGGCCGGGACAGGGCCAGATACGCAGTATTTT. Amino acids: CASRTAGTGPDTQYF.